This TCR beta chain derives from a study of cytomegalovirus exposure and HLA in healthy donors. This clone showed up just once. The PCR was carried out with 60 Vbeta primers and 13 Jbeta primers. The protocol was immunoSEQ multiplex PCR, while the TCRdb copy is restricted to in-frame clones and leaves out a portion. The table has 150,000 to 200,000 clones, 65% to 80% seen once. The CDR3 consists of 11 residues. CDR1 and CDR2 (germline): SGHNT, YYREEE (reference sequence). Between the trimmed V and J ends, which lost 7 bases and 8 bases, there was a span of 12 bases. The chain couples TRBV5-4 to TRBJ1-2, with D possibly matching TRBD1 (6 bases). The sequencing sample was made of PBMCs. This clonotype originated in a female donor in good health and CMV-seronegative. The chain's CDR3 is CASREGEGYTF. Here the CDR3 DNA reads TGTGCCAGCCGGGAGGGGGAAGGCTACACCTTC.